Listed below are T cell receptor beta chains from one sample, sequenced in a study of shared clonotypes between healthy human individuals. The repertoire was sequenced with immunoSEQ multiplex PCR; TCRdb's copy has only in-frame clones and lacks some. The sample consists of about 500,000 clones, around 77% of them appearing once. The material sequenced was PBMCs. The origin of the receptors is a woman aged 40 to 49 in good health. Some clones in this sample may be carry-over from other donors' samples. Each CDR3 is given with its conserved first and last residue. The D gene is left open where the match is weak. The size entry is marked missing in some rows and otherwise reads once, few, many or a size class.

j_gene: TRBJ2-1
abundance: .
d_gene: TRBD1
v_gene: TRBV4-1
CDR3nt: TGCGCCAGCAGCCAAGTTCGGGGACAGAACAATGAGCAGTTCTTC
CDR3aa: CASSQVRGQNNEQFF

j_gene: TRBJ1-5
abundance: .
d_gene: TRBD1
v_gene: TRBV19
CDR3nt: TGTGCCAGTAAGGGACAGATCTATAGCAATCAGCCCCAGCATTTT
CDR3aa: CASKGQIYSNQPQHF

j_gene: TRBJ2-4
abundance: .
d_gene: TRBD2
v_gene: TRBV5-4
CDR3nt: TGTGCCAGCAGCGTAAGACTAGCGGAAAACATTCAGTACTTC
CDR3aa: CASSVRLAENIQYF

j_gene: TRBJ2-7
abundance: .
d_gene: .
v_gene: TRBV6-1
CDR3nt: TGTGCCAGCAGTGAGGCTCCCTCCTACGAGCAGTACTTC
CDR3aa: CASSEAPSYEQYF

j_gene: TRBJ2-7
abundance: .
d_gene: .
v_gene: TRBV7-8
CDR3nt: TGTGCCAGCAGCTTAAGGACCCTCTCCTACGAGCAGTACTTC
CDR3aa: CASSLRTLSYEQYF

j_gene: TRBJ2-7
abundance: .
d_gene: .
v_gene: TRBV10-2
CDR3nt: TGCGCCAGCAGTGAGTCCGCCGGGAGTTCGTCGGGTGAGCAGTACTTC
CDR3aa: CASSESAGSSSGEQYF

j_gene: TRBJ1-2
abundance: many
d_gene: .
v_gene: TRBV29-1
CDR3nt: TGCAGCGTTGAAGATCCGTGGGGAGGTTCCACCTTC
CDR3aa: CSVEDPWGGSTF

j_gene: TRBJ2-1
abundance: .
d_gene: .
v_gene: TRBV11-2
CDR3nt: TGTGCCAGCAGCTTAGCCCGGTCAGGGGTGGATGAGCAGTTCTTC
CDR3aa: CASSLARSGVDEQFF

j_gene: TRBJ2-3
abundance: .
d_gene: .
v_gene: TRBV5-6
CDR3nt: TGTGCCAGCAGTTTAACCCTTGGACGCGATACGCAGTATTTT
CDR3aa: CASSLTLGRDTQYF

j_gene: TRBJ1-1
abundance: .
d_gene: TRBD1
v_gene: TRBV15
CDR3nt: TGTGCCACCACAGACAGGGTAACTGAAGCTTTCTTT
CDR3aa: CATTDRVTEAFF

j_gene: TRBJ2-1
abundance: once
d_gene: TRBD2
v_gene: TRBV5-1
CDR3nt: TGCGCCAGCAGAATGATGGCTAGCGGGGGCGATGAGCAGTTCTTC
CDR3aa: CASRMMASGGDEQFF

j_gene: TRBJ1-1
abundance: .
d_gene: .
v_gene: TRBV6-1
CDR3nt: TGTGCCAGCAGTGATAGGGGGGGTACTGAAGCTTTCTTT
CDR3aa: CASSDRGGTEAFF

j_gene: TRBJ2-3
abundance: .
d_gene: .
v_gene: TRBV5-4
CDR3nt: TGTGCCAGCAGCCGACGGCCAGATACGCAGTATTTT
CDR3aa: CASSRRPDTQYF

j_gene: TRBJ2-7
abundance: .
d_gene: .
v_gene: TRBV7-3
CDR3nt: TGTGCCAGCAGCTTAGCAGGGCCCAGCTCCTACGAGCAGTACTTC
CDR3aa: CASSLAGPSSYEQYF

j_gene: TRBJ1-2
abundance: once
d_gene: .
v_gene: TRBV5-4
CDR3nt: TGTGCCAGCAGCTTGGTGGACAGCAGCTACACCTTC
CDR3aa: CASSLVDSSYTF

j_gene: TRBJ2-7
abundance: .
d_gene: TRBD1
v_gene: TRBV19
CDR3nt: TGTGCCAGTGGGAGACAGGGGGATCCCTACGAGCAGTACTTC
CDR3aa: CASGRQGDPYEQYF

j_gene: TRBJ2-1
abundance: .
d_gene: TRBD2
v_gene: TRBV10-3
CDR3nt: TGTGCCATCAGTGGCCCTAGGACTAGCGGGAGGACAAGCTCCTACAATGAGCAGTTCTTC
CDR3aa: CAISGPRTSGRTSSYNEQFF

j_gene: TRBJ2-7
abundance: .
d_gene: TRBD2
v_gene: TRBV28
CDR3nt: TGTGCCAGCACCAAAAGCGGGAGTGCCTACGAGCAGTACTTC
CDR3aa: CASTKSGSAYEQYF

j_gene: TRBJ2-7
abundance: .
d_gene: .
v_gene: TRBV4-1
CDR3nt: TGCGCCAGCAGCCAAGATCCTCGGGACCGCAACTTCTACGAGCAGTACTTC
CDR3aa: CASSQDPRDRNFYEQYF

j_gene: TRBJ2-3
abundance: .
d_gene: .
v_gene: TRBV6-6
CDR3nt: TGTGCCAGCAGTAGCAGGGATACGCAGTATTTT
CDR3aa: CASSSRDTQYF

j_gene: TRBJ2-7
abundance: .
d_gene: .
v_gene: TRBV6-1
CDR3nt: TGTGCCAGCAGTTACCGATATGAGCAGTACTTC
CDR3aa: CASSYRYEQYF

j_gene: TRBJ1-1
abundance: .
d_gene: .
v_gene: TRBV29-1
CDR3nt: TGCAGCGTTCAGGGGACGATGGGGATTGACACTGAAGCTTTCTTT
CDR3aa: CSVQGTMGIDTEAFF

j_gene: TRBJ2-2
abundance: .
d_gene: .
v_gene: TRBV19
CDR3nt: TGTGCCAGTAGTCCAAGTCGGGGCTCCGGGGAGCTGTTTTTT
CDR3aa: CASSPSRGSGELFF

j_gene: TRBJ2-7
abundance: .
d_gene: TRBD2
v_gene: TRBV27
CDR3nt: TGTGCCAGCAGTAGAGGGGACTACTCCTACGAGCAGTACTTC
CDR3aa: CASSRGDYSYEQYF

j_gene: TRBJ2-1
abundance: once
d_gene: .
v_gene: TRBV4-3
CDR3nt: TGCGCCAGCAGCCCCTCCTCGCACGACTACAATGAGCAGTTCTTC
CDR3aa: CASSPSSHDYNEQFF

j_gene: TRBJ1-1
abundance: .
d_gene: TRBD1
v_gene: TRBV5-1
CDR3nt: TGCGCCAGAGGGACAGACACTGAAGCTTTCTTT
CDR3aa: CARGTDTEAFF

j_gene: TRBJ2-1
abundance: .
d_gene: .
v_gene: TRBV7-9
CDR3nt: TGTGCCAGCAGCCAAGTAGCCGGGGAGGCTGAGCAGTTCTTC
CDR3aa: CASSQVAGEAEQFF

j_gene: TRBJ2-5
abundance: .
d_gene: TRBD2
v_gene: TRBV7-7
CDR3nt: TGTGCTAGCAGCTTAGTAGGGACTAGCGGAGAGACCCAGTACTTC
CDR3aa: CASSLVGTSGETQYF

j_gene: TRBJ2-3
abundance: .
d_gene: TRBD2
v_gene: TRBV29-1
CDR3nt: TGCAGCGTTGAAGGGGGACTAGCGGGAGGTTTGGGCACAGATACGCAGTATTTT
CDR3aa: CSVEGGLAGGLGTDTQYF

j_gene: TRBJ2-1
abundance: once
d_gene: .
v_gene: TRBV5-4
CDR3nt: TGTGCCAGCAGGCGGATGGGCTCCCAACAGGGTGGTGAGCAGTTCTTC
CDR3aa: CASRRMGSQQGGEQFF

j_gene: TRBJ1-2
abundance: once
d_gene: .
v_gene: TRBV28
CDR3nt: TGTGCCAGCAGTTTATATCAAGAAATATCCTATGGCTACACCTTC
CDR3aa: CASSLYQEISYGYTF

j_gene: TRBJ2-1
abundance: .
d_gene: TRBD2
v_gene: TRBV2
CDR3nt: TGTGCCAGCAACGGACTAGCGGGAGGTCTGGATGAGCAGTTCTTC
CDR3aa: CASNGLAGGLDEQFF

j_gene: TRBJ1-3
abundance: .
d_gene: .
v_gene: TRBV11-2
CDR3nt: TGTGCCAGCAGCCAGACTTTCTCTGGAAACACCATATATTTT
CDR3aa: CASSQTFSGNTIYF

j_gene: TRBJ1-5
abundance: .
d_gene: .
v_gene: TRBV29-1
CDR3nt: TGCAGCGTCGGGGACGTTAGCAATCAGCCCCAGCATTTT
CDR3aa: CSVGDVSNQPQHF

j_gene: TRBJ1-5
abundance: .
d_gene: TRBD1
v_gene: TRBV18
CDR3nt: TGTGCCAGCTCACCTTCACCAGGGACAGAGAATCAGCCCCAGCATTTT
CDR3aa: CASSPSPGTENQPQHF

j_gene: TRBJ2-1
abundance: many
d_gene: TRBD2
v_gene: TRBV6-4
CDR3nt: TGTGCCAGCAGTATAACCGGGACTAGCGGGGTCGATGAGCAGTTCTTC
CDR3aa: CASSITGTSGVDEQFF

j_gene: TRBJ2-7
abundance: .
d_gene: TRBD2
v_gene: TRBV18
CDR3nt: TGTGCCAGCTCACCTGGACTAGCGGACTCCTACGAGCAGTACTTC
CDR3aa: CASSPGLADSYEQYF

j_gene: TRBJ1-2
abundance: many
d_gene: .
v_gene: TRBV5-4
CDR3nt: TGTGCCAGCAGCCCGGGACATTCCTTCGGCTACACCTTC
CDR3aa: CASSPGHSFGYTF

j_gene: TRBJ1-2
abundance: .
d_gene: .
v_gene: TRBV4-1
CDR3nt: TGCGCCAGCAGCCGGGAGCACCGAAAGACCTATGGCTACACCTTC
CDR3aa: CASSREHRKTYGYTF

j_gene: TRBJ1-4
abundance: .
d_gene: .
v_gene: TRBV18
CDR3nt: TGTGCCAGCTCACCAGGTAACAGTGAAAAACTGTTTTTT
CDR3aa: CASSPGNSEKLFF

j_gene: TRBJ1-3
abundance: .
d_gene: .
v_gene: TRBV28
CDR3nt: TGTGCCAGCAGTTTTTCTCTGAGACATCGGGGAAACACCATATATTTT
CDR3aa: CASSFSLRHRGNTIYF

j_gene: TRBJ2-7
abundance: .
d_gene: TRBD1
v_gene: TRBV9
CDR3nt: TGTGCCAGCAGCGTCTCTGGGACAGACTCCTACGAGCAGTACTTC
CDR3aa: CASSVSGTDSYEQYF

j_gene: TRBJ1-2
abundance: .
d_gene: TRBD1
v_gene: TRBV6-1
CDR3nt: TGTGCCAGCAATGCGAGACAGGGTTGGGGCTACACCTTC
CDR3aa: CASNARQGWGYTF

j_gene: TRBJ1-1
abundance: .
d_gene: .
v_gene: TRBV29-1
CDR3nt: TGCAGCGCTGGGGGGGTAGGAGGGACTGAAGCTTTCTTT
CDR3aa: CSAGGVGGTEAFF

j_gene: TRBJ2-1
abundance: .
d_gene: .
v_gene: TRBV4-1
CDR3nt: TGCGCCAGCAGCCCAGGGGCGGCCCGGGGTTCCTACAATGAGCAGTTCTTC
CDR3aa: CASSPGAARGSYNEQFF

j_gene: TRBJ2-7
abundance: many
d_gene: .
v_gene: TRBV18
CDR3nt: TGTGCCAGCTCATCGACTCTCTACGAGCAGTACTTC
CDR3aa: CASSSTLYEQYF

j_gene: TRBJ2-1
abundance: .
d_gene: TRBD2
v_gene: TRBV27
CDR3nt: TGTGCCAGCAGTCCCGCCGGGTACGGGGGGGGGCAGTTCTTC
CDR3aa: CASSPAGYGGGQFF

j_gene: TRBJ1-1
abundance: .
d_gene: TRBD1
v_gene: TRBV10-3
CDR3nt: TGTGCCATCAGAGGGACAGAAAGGAACACTGAAGCTTTCTTT
CDR3aa: CAIRGTERNTEAFF

j_gene: TRBJ2-2
abundance: few
d_gene: TRBD1
v_gene: TRBV27
CDR3nt: TGTGCCAGCAGAACGGGACAGGGGTGGAACACCGGGGAGCTGTTTTTT
CDR3aa: CASRTGQGWNTGELFF

j_gene: TRBJ1-1
abundance: .
d_gene: .
v_gene: TRBV2
CDR3nt: TGTGCCAGCCTTGACTGGCAGAGGGACACTGAAGCTTTCTTT
CDR3aa: CASLDWQRDTEAFF

j_gene: TRBJ2-3
abundance: .
d_gene: .
v_gene: TRBV19
CDR3nt: TGTGCCAGTAGTCCCCGAGACACAGATACGCAGTATTTT
CDR3aa: CASSPRDTDTQYF

j_gene: TRBJ2-7
abundance: .
d_gene: .
v_gene: TRBV15
CDR3nt: TGTGCCACCAGCAGAGCCTCGGGATACGAGCAGTACTTC
CDR3aa: CATSRASGYEQYF

j_gene: TRBJ2-4
abundance: few
d_gene: .
v_gene: TRBV5-4
CDR3nt: TGTGCCAGCAGCCAACGGACCGAAAAAAACATTCAGTACTTC
CDR3aa: CASSQRTEKNIQYF

j_gene: TRBJ2-1
abundance: .
d_gene: .
v_gene: TRBV4-1
CDR3nt: TGCGCCAGCAGCCAACCACTAGTTTCCAATGAGCAGTTCTTC
CDR3aa: CASSQPLVSNEQFF

j_gene: TRBJ2-5
abundance: .
d_gene: TRBD2
v_gene: TRBV9
CDR3nt: TGTGCCAGCAGCGTTAGCCCGGGGCGGGAGGGGACCCAGTACTTC
CDR3aa: CASSVSPGREGTQYF

j_gene: TRBJ2-7
abundance: many
d_gene: .
v_gene: TRBV28
CDR3nt: TGTGCCAGCAGTTTTGCGGGACCCCTCTGGGTCGAGCAGTACTTC
CDR3aa: CASSFAGPLWVEQYF

j_gene: TRBJ2-2
abundance: .
d_gene: TRBD1
v_gene: TRBV28
CDR3nt: TGTGCCAGCAGTCCCTGGACAGGGGGCAACACCGGGGAGCTGTTTTTT
CDR3aa: CASSPWTGGNTGELFF